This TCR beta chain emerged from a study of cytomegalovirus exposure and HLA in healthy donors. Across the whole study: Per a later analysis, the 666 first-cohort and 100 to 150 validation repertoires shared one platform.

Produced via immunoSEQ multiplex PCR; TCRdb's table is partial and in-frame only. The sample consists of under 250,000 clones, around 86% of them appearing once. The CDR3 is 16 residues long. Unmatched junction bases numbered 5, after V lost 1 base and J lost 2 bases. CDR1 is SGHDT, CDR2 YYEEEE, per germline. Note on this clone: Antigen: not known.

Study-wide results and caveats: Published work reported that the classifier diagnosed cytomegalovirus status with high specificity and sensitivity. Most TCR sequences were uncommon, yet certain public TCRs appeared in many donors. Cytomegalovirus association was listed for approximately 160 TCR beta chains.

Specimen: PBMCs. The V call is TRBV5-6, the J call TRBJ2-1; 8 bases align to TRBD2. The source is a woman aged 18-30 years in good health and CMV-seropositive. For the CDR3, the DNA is TGTGCCAGCAGCTTGTGGGCGGGAGGCACCTACAATGAGCAGTTCTTC. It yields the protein CASSLWAGGTYNEQFF.